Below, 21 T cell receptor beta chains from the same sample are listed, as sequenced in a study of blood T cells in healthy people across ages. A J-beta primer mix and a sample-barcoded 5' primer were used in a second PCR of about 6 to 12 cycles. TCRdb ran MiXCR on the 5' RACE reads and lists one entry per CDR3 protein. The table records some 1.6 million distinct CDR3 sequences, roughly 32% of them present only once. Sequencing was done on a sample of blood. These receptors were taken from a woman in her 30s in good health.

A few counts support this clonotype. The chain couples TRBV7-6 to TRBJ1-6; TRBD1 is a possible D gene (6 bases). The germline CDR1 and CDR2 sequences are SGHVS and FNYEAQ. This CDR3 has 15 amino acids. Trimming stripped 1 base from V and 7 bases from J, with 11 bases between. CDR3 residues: CASSLEGGENSPLHF. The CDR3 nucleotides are TGTGCCAGCAGCTTAGAAGGGGGAGAGAATTCACCCCTCCACTTT.

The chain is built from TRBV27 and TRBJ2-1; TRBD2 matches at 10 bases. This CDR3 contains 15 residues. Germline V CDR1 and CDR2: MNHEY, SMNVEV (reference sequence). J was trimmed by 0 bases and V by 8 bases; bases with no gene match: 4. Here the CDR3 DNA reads TGTGCCAGCTTTGCTAGCGGGAGCTCCTACAATGAGCAGTTCTTC. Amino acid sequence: CASFASGSSYNEQFF.

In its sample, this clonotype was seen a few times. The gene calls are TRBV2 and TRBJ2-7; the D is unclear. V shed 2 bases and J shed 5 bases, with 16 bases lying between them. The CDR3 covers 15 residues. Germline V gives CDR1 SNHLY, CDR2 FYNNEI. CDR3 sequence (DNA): TGTGCCAGCAGTGAATTAAACAGCGCCCCTCACGAGCAGTACTTC. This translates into CASSELNSAPHEQYF.

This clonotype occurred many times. CDR3 sequence: CASSYSDGQETQYF. The DNA of the CDR3 is TGTGCCAGCAGTTACTCTGACGGCCAAGAGACCCAGTACTTC. J is TRBJ2-5 and V is TRBV6-5; no definite D call. Per the germline V gene, CDR1 is MNHEY and CDR2 is SVGAGI. Trimming removed 0 bases from V and 1 base from J, with 6 bases in between. The CDR3 extends over 14 amino acids.

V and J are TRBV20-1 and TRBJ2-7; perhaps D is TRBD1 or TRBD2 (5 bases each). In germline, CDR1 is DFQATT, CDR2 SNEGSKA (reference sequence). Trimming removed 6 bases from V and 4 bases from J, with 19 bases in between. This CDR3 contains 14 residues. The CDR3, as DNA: TGCAGTGCCGACGAGGAAAGGGACGCGTACGAGCAGTACTTC. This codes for CSADEERDAYEQYF.

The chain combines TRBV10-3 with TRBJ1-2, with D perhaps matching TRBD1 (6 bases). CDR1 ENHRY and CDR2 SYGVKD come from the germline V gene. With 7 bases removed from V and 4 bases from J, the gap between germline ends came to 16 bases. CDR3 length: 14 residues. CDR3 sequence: CAIKDVRDTYGYTF. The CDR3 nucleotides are TGTGCCATCAAGGATGTTAGGGACACCTATGGCTACACCTTC.

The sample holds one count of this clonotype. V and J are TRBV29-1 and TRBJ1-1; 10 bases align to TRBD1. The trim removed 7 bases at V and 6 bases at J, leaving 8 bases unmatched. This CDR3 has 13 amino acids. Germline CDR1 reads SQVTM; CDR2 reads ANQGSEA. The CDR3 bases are TGCAGCGGGGGACAGGGGAATCGCCCTGAAGCTTTCTTT. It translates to CSGGQGNRPEAFF.

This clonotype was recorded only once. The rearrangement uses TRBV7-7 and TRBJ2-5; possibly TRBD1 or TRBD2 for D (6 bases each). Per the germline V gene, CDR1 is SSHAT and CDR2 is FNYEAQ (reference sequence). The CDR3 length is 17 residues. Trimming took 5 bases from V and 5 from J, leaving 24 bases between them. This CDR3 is CASSPVPTGTLAETQYF. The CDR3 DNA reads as TGTGCCAGCAGCCCAGTCCCCACAGGGACTCTTGCGGAGACCCAGTACTTC.

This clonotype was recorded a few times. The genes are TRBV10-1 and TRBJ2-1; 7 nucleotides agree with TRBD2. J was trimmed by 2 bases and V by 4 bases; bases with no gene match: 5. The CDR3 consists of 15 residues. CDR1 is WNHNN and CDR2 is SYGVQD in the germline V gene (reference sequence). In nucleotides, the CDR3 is TGCGCCAGCAGTGCAAAGCGGGGTGCCTACAATGAGCAGTTCTTC. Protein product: CASSAKRGAYNEQFF.

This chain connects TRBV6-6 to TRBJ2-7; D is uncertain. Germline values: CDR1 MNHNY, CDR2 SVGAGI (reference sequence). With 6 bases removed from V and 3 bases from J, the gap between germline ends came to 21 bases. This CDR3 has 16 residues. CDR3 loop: CASRNSLNIVGYEQYF. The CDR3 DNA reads TGTGCCAGCAGGAACTCCTTAAACATAGTAGGCTACGAGCAGTACTTC.

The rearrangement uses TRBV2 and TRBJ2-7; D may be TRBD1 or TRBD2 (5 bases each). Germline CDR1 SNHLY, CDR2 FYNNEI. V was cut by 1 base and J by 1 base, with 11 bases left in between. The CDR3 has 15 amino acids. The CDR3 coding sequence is TGTGCCAGCAGTGAAGGGGACGGTAGTTCCTACGAGCAGTACTTC. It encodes CASSEGDGSSYEQYF.

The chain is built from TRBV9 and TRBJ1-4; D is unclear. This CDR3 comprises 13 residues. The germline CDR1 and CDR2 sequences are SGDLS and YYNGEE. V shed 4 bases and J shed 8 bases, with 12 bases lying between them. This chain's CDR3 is CASSIGPEEKLFF. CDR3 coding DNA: TGTGCCAGCAGCATAGGGCCAGAAGAAAAACTGTTTTTT.

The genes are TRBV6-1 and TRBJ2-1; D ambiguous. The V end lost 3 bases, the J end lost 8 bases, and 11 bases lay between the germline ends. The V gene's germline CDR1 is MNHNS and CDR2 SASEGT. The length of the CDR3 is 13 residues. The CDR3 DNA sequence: TGTGCCAGCAGTGATCCCCCACGGGATGAGCAGTTCTTC. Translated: CASSDPPRDEQFF.

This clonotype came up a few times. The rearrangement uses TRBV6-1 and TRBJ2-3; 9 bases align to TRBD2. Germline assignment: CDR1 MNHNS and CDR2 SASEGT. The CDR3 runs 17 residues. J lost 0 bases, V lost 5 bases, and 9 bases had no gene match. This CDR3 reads CASSPSSGGRSTDTQYF. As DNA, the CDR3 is TGTGCCAGCAGTCCATCGAGCGGGGGGCGAAGCACAGATACGCAGTATTTT.

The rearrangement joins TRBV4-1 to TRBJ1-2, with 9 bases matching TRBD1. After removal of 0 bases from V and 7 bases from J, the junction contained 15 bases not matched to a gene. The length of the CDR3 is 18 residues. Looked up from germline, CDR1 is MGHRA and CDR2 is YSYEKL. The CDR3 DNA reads TGCGCCAGCAGCCAAGATCCGGACAGGGGATTGCGTGACTCTGGCTACACCTTC. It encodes CASSQDPDRGLRDSGYTF.

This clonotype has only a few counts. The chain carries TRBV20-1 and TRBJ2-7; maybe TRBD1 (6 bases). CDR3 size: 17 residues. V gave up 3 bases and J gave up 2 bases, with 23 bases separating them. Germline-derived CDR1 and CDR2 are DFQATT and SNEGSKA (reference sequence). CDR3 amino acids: CSARTQTTGQRAYEQYF. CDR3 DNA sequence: TGCAGTGCTAGGACCCAAACAACTGGACAGCGTGCCTACGAGCAGTACTTC.

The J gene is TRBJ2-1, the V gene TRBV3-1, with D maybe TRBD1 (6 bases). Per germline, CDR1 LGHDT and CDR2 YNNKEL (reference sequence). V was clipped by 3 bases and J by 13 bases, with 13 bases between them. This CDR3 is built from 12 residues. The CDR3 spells CASSHRDRKQFF. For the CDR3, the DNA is TGTGCCAGCAGCCACCGAGACAGGAAACAGTTCTTC.

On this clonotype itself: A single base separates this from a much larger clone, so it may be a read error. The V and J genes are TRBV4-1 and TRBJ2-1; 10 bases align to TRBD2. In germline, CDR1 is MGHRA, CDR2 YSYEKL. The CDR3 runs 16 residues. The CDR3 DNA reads TGCGCCAGCTGCCAGGTGGGACTAGCGAGCTACAATGAGCAGTTCTTC. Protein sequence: CASCQVGLASYNEQFF.

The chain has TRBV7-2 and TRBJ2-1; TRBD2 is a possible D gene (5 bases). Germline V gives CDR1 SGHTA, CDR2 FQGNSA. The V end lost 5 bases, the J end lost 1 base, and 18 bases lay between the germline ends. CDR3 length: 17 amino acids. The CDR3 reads CASSPTGLPGSYNEQFF. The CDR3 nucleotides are TGTGCCAGCAGCCCAACCGGACTCCCGGGGTCCTACAATGAGCAGTTCTTC.

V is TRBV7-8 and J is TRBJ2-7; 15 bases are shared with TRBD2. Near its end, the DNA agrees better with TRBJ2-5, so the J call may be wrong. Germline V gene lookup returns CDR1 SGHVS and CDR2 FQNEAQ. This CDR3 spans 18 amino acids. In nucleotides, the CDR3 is TGTGCCAGCAGCTCGGCCGGGACTAGCGGGAGGATAGTGGAGACCCAGTACTTC. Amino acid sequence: CASSSAGTSGRIVETQYF.

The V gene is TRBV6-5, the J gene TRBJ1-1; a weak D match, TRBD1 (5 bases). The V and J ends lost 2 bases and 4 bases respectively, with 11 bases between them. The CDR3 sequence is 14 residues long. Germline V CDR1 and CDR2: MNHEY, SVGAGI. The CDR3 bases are TGTGCCAGCAGTTACCGGGGGATAGGCACTGAAGCTTTCTTT. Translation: CASSYRGIGTEAFF.